This T cell receptor (beta chain) was identified in a study of OX40 agonist ivuxolimab in advanced cancers. Findings and limits, study-wide: Some of the lowest clonal expansion was seen in partial responders at 0.1-3.0 mg/kg.

At baseline, cycle 4 day 1, and cycle 7 day 1, blood was sampled. Only in-frame clones appear in the TCRdb table, and some are missing; sequencing was by immunoSEQ multiplex PCR. This table holds more than 45,000 clones, over 85% found once. In regard to this clone: Its target is unknown.

The material sequenced was CD4+ or CD8+ T cells sorted from blood, taken in a trial of the OX40 agonist ivuxolimab. The origin of this receptor is an adult with an advanced solid tumor such as melanoma, head and neck, liver or kidney cancer.

The CDR3 sequence is CASSEGTSGGYYEQYF. In DNA, the CDR3 is TGCGCCAGCAGTGAGGGGACTAGCGGGGGGTACTACGAGCAGTACTTC. V usage is TRBV10-1 and J usage is TRBJ2-7; 15 bases are a match to TRBD2. Per the germline V gene, CDR1 is WNHNN and CDR2 is SYGVQD (reference sequence). V shed 2 bases, J shed 3 bases, and the junction held 2 bases outside the gene matches. This CDR3 comprises 16 residues.